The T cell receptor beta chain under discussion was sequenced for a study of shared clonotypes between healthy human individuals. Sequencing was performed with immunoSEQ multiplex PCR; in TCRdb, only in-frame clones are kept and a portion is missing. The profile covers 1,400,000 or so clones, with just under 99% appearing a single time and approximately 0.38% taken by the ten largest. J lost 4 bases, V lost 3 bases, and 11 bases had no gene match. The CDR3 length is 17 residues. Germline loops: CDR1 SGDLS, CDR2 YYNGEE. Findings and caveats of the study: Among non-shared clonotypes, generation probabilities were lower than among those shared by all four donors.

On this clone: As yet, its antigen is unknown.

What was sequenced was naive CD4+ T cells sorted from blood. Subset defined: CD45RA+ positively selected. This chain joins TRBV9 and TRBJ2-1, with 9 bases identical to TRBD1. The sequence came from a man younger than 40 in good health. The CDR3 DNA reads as TGTGCCAGCAGCGCCGACAGGGGGATGGGGCTATACAATGAGCAGTTCTTC. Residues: CASSADRGMGLYNEQFF.